The rows below give T cell receptor beta chains drawn from one sample of a study of early T cells in non-severe SARS-CoV-2 infection. TCRdb recomputed calls from the 5' RACE reads with MiXCR, one row per CDR3 protein. The sample carries more than 65,000 distinct CDR3 sequences, about an eighth recorded once. Sample: whole blood. These receptors were collected from an adult who was a healthcare worker with PCR-confirmed SARS-CoV-2 infection or an uninfected control (not recorded which). Each CDR3 is given with its conserved first and last residue. The order of the fields is D gene, J gene, V gene, clone size, CDR3 protein, CDR3 DNA. A D gene is named only where the DNA matches it firmly. Clone sizes are given selectively: once, few, many, or a class where the clone is expanded.

.,TRBJ2-3,TRBV6-2/TRBV6-3,.,CASKWVRGTDTQYF,TGTGCCAGCAAATGGGTGCGGGGAACAGATACGCAGTATTTT
TRBD1,TRBJ1-1,TRBV12-3/TRBV12-4,.,CASTNLDRDTEAFF,TGTGCCAGCACCAATCTTGACAGGGACACTGAAGCTTTCTTT
TRBD2,TRBJ2-3,TRBV12-5,many,CASGLGGGGFTDTQYF,TGTGCTAGTGGTTTGGGCGGCGGGGGATTCACAGATACGCAGTATTTT
TRBD1,TRBJ2-3,TRBV20-1,many,CSARSSGQLTSTDTQYF,TGCAGTGCTAGAAGCTCGGGACAGCTTACTAGCACAGATACGCAGTATTTT
.,TRBJ1-1,TRBV28,many,CASSLLKNTEAFF,TGTGCCAGCAGTTTACTCAAGAACACTGAAGCTTTCTTT
.,TRBJ2-5,TRBV7-7,many,CASSLGGSGQETQYF,TGTGCTAGCAGCTTAGGCGGTTCGGGGCAAGAGACCCAGTACTTC
TRBD2,TRBJ2-3,TRBV4-2,.,CASSQAPSGGADTQYF,TGTGCCAGCAGCCAAGCTCCTAGCGGGGGGGCAGATACGCAGTATTTT
.,TRBJ2-1,TRBV29-1,many,CSVERGLKNEQFF,TGCAGCGTTGAGCGCGGACTGAAGAATGAGCAGTTCTTC
.,TRBJ2-5,TRBV10-3,many,CAISEDPVRQGIYETQYF,TGTGCCATCAGTGAGGACCCCGTGAGGCAGGGGATTTATGAGACCCAGTACTTC
.,TRBJ1-1,TRBV6-2/TRBV6-3,many,CASSWGNTEAFF,TGTGCCAGCAGTTGGGGGAACACTGAAGCTTTCTTT
.,TRBJ1-6,TRBV6-2/TRBV6-3,many,CASSWRKPSPLHF,TGTGCCAGCAGTTGGCGGAAACCTTCACCCCTCCACTTT